This T cell receptor beta chain was obtained from a study of blood T cell repertoires in COVID-19 (dated by TCRdb to the early 2020s). Notes on the research overall: Samples from collaborators originated in the United States, Italy and Spain and spanned both the acute and convalescent phases of COVID-19. The material from the prospective study consisted of cDNA or gDNA derived from T cells, B-cell-depleted T cells, or PBMCs. The dataset comprised deeply sampled blood TCRbeta repertoires from subjects exposed to, actively infected with, or recovered from COVID-19. A freely available public database, intended as a resource for researchers studying the immune response to SARS-CoV-2, is where the repertoires were released. Samples were obtained from the ongoing ImmuneRACE study (first 160 participants) and from 1,254 subjects provided by 6 global collaborators. Sample metadata almost always included a de-identified subject ID, COVID-19 status, age in years and sex. HLA class I and class II types, where available, came from metadata supplied by the sample provider rather than from assay-based typing.

According to the germline V gene (reference sequence), CDR1 reads LNHDA and CDR2 reads SQIVND. From its cysteine to its phenylalanine, the CDR3 spans 14 amino acids. CDR3 DNA only is kept here, 42 bases in frame from base 1. Trimming costs V 6 bases and J 4 bases, and their ends lie 10 bases apart. TCRbeta CDR3 regions were amplified from genomic DNA using the immunoSEQ Assay, a bias-controlled multiplex PCR. In the source study's methods: Within the assay, amplification of reference gene primers was used to estimate how many nucleated cells each sample contained. Sequence reads were collapsed and filtered to measure the absolute abundance of every unique TCRbeta CDR3 rearrangement. For each sample, productive Simpson clonality was calculated as the square root of Simpson's diversity index across productive rearrangements. What TCRdb holds here is the immuneACCESS table cut down to in-frame rearrangements. Part of the clones is not present; checked against another copy, under half of the missing clones reflect an unresolved V gene, and the others are unexplained. Clone size and V and J calls were adopted from that table, with D and trimming inferred from the DNA. The sample table lists fewer than 350,000 clones, roughly 89% of them with a count of one. The ten largest make up 1.7% of the sample.

In the prospective study, participants were about 18 to 95 years old, resided in about two dozen geographic areas of the United States, and were enrolled through a virtual design. Cohort assignment in the prospective study relied on participant-reported clinical history from a screening survey and a study questionnaire. In the prospective study, mobile phlebotomists collected whole blood, serum and a nasopharyngeal or oropharyngeal swab from each participant. Additional blood draws and questionnaires over a 2-month period could optionally be provided by prospective study participants. Blood samples from the prospective study were shipped frozen or at room temperature prior to DNA extraction. Broader findings and caveats from the paper: Clinical and demographic metadata were provided uncurated, with the amount varying by source and participant.

A remark on this clone: Its antigen remains unidentified. Per-nucleotide qualities are absent, and no much larger clonotype sits a single base away.

The sequence came from a woman between 18 and 29 years old with acute COVID-19. In this chain, TRBV19 is recombined with TRBJ2-6; D gene: possibly TRBD2, on 6 matching bases. The sample taken for sequencing was PBMCs or T cells enriched from blood (not recorded which). The CDR3 reads CASSGGWGANVLTF. The sequenced DNA is TGTGCCAGTAGCGGGGGATGGGGGGCCAACGTCCTGACTTTC.